This T cell receptor (beta chain) came from a study of beta chain features in type 1 diabetes. As for the study in general: There were 107,917,701 sorted cells examined across all samples. Study-level results: TCRB CDR3s were moderately but significantly shorter in Type 1 diabetes patients in all four CD4+ subsets. PCR may have favored shorter templates equally in patients and controls.

Sorted CD4+ subsets: naive, central memory, regulatory, stem cell-like memory (CD45RO/CCR7/CD25/CD127/CD95/CD27 panel). Points on this clone: Its antigen is unknown.

V gave up 6 bases and J gave up 2 bases, with 11 bases separating them. The CDR3 covers 14 residues. In germline, CDR1 is MDHEN, CDR2 SYDVKM. What was sequenced were expressed TCRB transcripts, since all of the isolated RNA had been reverse transcribed. Sequencing used immunoSEQ multiplex PCR; TCRdb keeps in-frame clones, though not all of them. The sample has hundreds of thousands of clones, about 17% seen once. J is TRBJ2-4 and V is TRBV28, with D possibly being TRBD1 (6 bases). The sample comprised naive CD4+ T cells from blood. This clonotype was sampled from a woman aged 18-30 years in good health. The DNA for the CDR3 is TGTGCCAGCAGAACGGGACACCCCAAAAACATTCAGTACTTC. Protein sequence: CASRTGHPKNIQYF.